The subject of this entry is one T cell receptor (beta chain). Its specificity is not known. The data were taken from a study of cytomegalovirus exposure and HLA in healthy donors. Overall study results and limits: What was likely a sequencing artifact was a cluster of highly shared sequence variants. CMV serostatus alone was available as immune exposure information.

PCR amplification relied on 60 Vbeta primers (plus 13 Jbeta primers). Data came from immunoSEQ multiplex PCR; TCRdb stores just in-frame clones and leaves some out. Of over 130,000 clones in the sample, around 75% were seen once. The CDR3 consists of 15 residues. Germline loops: CDR1 SNHLY, CDR2 FYNNEI. Germline trimming cut 5 bases from V and 0 bases from J; bases unmatched to any gene: 7. V usage is TRBV2 and J usage is TRBJ2-7; the match to TRBD1 covers 7 bases. The TCR was taken from a human donor in good health. The sample consisted of PBMCs. The CDR3 loop reads CASSQTGNPSYEQYF. For the CDR3, the DNA is TGTGCCAGCAGTCAGACAGGGAATCCCTCCTACGAGCAGTACTTC.